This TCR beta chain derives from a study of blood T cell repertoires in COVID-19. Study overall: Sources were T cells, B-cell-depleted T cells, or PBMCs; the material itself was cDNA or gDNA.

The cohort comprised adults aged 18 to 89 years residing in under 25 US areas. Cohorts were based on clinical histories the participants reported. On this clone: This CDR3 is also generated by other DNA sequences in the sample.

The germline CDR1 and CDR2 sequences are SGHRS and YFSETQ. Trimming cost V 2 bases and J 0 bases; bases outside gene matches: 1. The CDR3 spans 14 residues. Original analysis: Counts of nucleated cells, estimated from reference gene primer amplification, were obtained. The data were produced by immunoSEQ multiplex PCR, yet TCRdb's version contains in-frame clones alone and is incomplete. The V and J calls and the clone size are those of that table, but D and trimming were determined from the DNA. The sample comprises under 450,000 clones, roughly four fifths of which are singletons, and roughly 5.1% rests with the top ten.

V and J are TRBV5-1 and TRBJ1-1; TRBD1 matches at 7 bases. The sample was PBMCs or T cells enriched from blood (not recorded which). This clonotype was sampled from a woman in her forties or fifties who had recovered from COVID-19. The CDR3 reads CASSLQGMNTEAFF. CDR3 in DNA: TGCGCCAGCAGCTTACAGGGGATGAACACTGAAGCTTTCTTT.